This T cell receptor (beta chain) derives from a study of blood T cell repertoires in COVID-19. Study information: PBMCs, B-cell-depleted T cells, or T cells were the source of the cDNA or gDNA that made up the material.

The authors' processing: Estimation of nucleated cell counts was performed using reference gene primer amplification. Profiled with immunoSEQ multiplex PCR; TCRdb holds only in-frame clones, not every one. Clone size and V and J calls were adopted from that table, with D and trimming inferred from the DNA. The sample holds fewer than 300,000 clones, about nine tenths seen once. From germline, CDR1 is MNHEY and CDR2 SMNVEV (reference sequence). The V and J ends lost 3 bases and 5 bases, in that order; junction bases with no gene match: 14. This CDR3 region has 19 residues. Recruited during active infection, patients (from Seattle) were subsequently followed longitudinally.

The sample was peripheral blood. This TCR was recovered from a woman under 40 with COVID-19, enrolled during active disease. This sequence joins TRBV27 and TRBJ2-5; 14 nucleotides align to TRBD2. The CDR3 nucleotides are TGTGCCAGCAGTTTCAGACTCCCGACTAGCGGGGGGGGACAGGAGACCCAGTACTTC. It is translated as CASSFRLPTSGGGQETQYF.